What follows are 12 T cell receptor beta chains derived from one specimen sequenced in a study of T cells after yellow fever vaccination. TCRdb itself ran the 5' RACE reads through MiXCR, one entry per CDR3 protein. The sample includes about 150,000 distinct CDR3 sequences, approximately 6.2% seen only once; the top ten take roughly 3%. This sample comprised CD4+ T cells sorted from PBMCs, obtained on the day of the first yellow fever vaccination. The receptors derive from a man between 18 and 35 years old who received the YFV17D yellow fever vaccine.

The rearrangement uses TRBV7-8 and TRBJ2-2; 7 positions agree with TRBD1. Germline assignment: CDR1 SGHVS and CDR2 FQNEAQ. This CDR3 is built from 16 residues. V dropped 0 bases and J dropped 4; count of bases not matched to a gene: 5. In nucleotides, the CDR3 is TGTGCCAGCAGCTTAGCACAGGGGCAAATCACCGGGGAGCTGTTTTTT. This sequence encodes CASSLAQGQITGELFF.

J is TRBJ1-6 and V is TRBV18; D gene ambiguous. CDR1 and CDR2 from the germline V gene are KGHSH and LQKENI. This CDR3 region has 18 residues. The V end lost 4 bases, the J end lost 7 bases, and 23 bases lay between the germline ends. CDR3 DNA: TGTGCCAGCTCACGGACTTCCTTAAACCAGGCTGAGAATTCACCCCTCCACTTT. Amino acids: CASSRTSLNQAENSPLHF.

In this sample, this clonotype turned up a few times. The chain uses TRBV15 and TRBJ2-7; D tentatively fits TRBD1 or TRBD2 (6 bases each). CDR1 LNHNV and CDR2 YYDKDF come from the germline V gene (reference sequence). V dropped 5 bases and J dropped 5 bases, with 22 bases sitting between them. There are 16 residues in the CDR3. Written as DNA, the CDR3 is TGTGCCACCAGCCCACGGTGGGGGGCAGGTCGGGACGAGCAGTACGTC. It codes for CATSPRWGAGRDEQYV.

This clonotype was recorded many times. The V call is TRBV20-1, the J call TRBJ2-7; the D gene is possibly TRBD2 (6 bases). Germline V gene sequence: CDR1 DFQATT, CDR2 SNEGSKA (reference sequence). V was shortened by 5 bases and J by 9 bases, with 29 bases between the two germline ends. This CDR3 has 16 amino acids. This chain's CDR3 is CSAYGGTSPFVNAQYF. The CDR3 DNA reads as TGCAGTGCTTATGGCGGGACGAGCCCTTTCGTCAACGCGCAGTACTTC.

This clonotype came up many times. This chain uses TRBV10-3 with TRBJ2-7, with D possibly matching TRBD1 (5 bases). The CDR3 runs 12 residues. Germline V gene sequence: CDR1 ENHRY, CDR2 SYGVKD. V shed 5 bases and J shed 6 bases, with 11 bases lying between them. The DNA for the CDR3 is TGTGCCATCAGTTCTGACAGTGGCGAGCAGTACGTC. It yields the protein CAISSDSGEQYV.

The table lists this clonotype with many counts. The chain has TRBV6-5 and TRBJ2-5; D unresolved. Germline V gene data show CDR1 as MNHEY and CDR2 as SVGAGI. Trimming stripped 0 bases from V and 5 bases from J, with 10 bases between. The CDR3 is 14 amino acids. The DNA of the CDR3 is TGTGCCAGCAGTTACTCGAATGCTTGGGAGACCCAGTACTTC. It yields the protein CASSYSNAWETQYF.

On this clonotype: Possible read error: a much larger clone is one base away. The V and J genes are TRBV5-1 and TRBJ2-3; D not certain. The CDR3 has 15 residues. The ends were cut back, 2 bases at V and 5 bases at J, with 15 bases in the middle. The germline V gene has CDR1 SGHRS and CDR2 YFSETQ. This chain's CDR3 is CASSLTAPIGDTQYF. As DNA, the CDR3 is TGCGCCAGCAGCTTAACAGCGCCGATAGGAGATACGCAGTATTTT.

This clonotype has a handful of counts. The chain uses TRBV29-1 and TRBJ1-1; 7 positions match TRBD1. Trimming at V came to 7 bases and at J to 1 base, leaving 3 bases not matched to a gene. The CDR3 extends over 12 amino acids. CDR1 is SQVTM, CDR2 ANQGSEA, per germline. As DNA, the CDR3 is TGCAGCGGGGGACAGCCGAACACTGAAGCTTTCTTT. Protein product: CSGGQPNTEAFF.

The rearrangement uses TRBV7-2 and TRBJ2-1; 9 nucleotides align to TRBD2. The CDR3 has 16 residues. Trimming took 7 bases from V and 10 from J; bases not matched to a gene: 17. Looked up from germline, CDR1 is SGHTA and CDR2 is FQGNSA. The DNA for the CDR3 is TGTGCCAGCACCCGACTGGGTAGCGGGGGCGTTGGGGAGCAGTTCTTC. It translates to CASTRLGSGGVGEQFF.

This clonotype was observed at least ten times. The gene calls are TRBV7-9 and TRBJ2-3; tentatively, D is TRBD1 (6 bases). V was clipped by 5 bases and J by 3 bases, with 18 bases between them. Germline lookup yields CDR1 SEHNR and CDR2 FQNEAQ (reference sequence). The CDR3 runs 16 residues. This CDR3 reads CASSPSGFRGTDTQYF. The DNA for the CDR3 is TGTGCCAGCAGCCCCTCAGGCTTCAGGGGTACAGATACGCAGTATTTT.

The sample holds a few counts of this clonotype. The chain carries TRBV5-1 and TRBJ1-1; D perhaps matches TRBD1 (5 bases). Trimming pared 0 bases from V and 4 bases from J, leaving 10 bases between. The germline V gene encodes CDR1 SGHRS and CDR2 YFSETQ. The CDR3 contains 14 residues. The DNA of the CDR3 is TGCGCCAGCAGCTTGGAGGCGGGGGGCACTGAAGCTTTCTTT. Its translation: CASSLEAGGTEAFF.

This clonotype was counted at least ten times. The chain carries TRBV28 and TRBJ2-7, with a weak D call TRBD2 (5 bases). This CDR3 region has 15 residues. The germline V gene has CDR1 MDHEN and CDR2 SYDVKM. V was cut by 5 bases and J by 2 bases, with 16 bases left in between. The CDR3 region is CASSPRGRGTYEQYV. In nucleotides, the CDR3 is TGTGCCAGCAGTCCCCGTGGGAGAGGGACCTACGAGCAGTACGTC.